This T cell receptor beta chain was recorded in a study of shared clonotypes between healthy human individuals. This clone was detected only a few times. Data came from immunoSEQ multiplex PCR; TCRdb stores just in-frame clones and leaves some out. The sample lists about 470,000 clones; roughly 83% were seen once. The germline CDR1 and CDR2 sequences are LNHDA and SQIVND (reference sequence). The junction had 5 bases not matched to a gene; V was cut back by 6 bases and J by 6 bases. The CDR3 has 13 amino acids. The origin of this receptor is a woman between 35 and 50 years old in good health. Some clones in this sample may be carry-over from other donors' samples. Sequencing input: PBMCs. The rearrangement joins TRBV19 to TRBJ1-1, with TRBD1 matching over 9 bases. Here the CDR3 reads CASRTGGRSEAFF. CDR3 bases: TGTGCCAGTAGGACAGGGGGGAGATCTGAAGCTTTCTTT. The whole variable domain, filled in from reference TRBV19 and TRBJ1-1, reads DGGITQSPKYLFRKEGQNVTLSCEQNLNHDAMYWYRQDPGQGLRLIYYSQIVNDFQKGDIAEGYSVSREKKESFPLTVTSAQKNPTAFYLCASRTGGRSEAFFGQGTRLTVV.